The 5 T cell receptor beta chains given below trace back to one sample, sequenced in a study of CD8 T cells in Susac syndrome. The RNA, about 0.5 to 1 ug, was put through reverse transcription using random hexamers. A single record per CDR3 protein comes from TCRdb applying MiXCR to the immunoSEQ multiplex PCR reads. In the table there are roughly 200,000 distinct CDR3 sequences, 95% of which are singletons. The material sequenced was CD4+ T cells from PBMCs. Every receptor here comes from a human donor with multiple sclerosis.

As to this clonotype: At one end the junction does not follow the germline gene, possibly because of a read error. This sequence joins TRBV5-6 and TRBJ2-2; 12 positions match TRBD1. This CDR3 has 16 residues. Per germline, CDR1 SGHDT and CDR2 YYEEEE. The CDR3 loop reads CASSSGQGAITGELFF. The DNA of the CDR3 is TGTGCCAGCAGCTCGGGACAGGGGGCGATCACCGGAGAGCTGTTTTTT. The full variable domain, rest sourced from reference TRBV5-6 and TRBJ2-2, is DAGVTQSPTHLIKTRGQQVTLRCSPKSGHDTVSWYQQALGQGPQFIFQYYEEEERQRGNFPDRFSGHQFPNYSSELNVNALLLGDSALYLCASSSGQGAITGELFFGEGSRLTVL.

This clonotype came up a few times. The chain joins TRBV19 to TRBJ1-1; D possibly corresponds to TRBD1 (6 bases). CDR1 is LNHDA, CDR2 SQIVND, per germline (reference sequence). This CDR3 has 13 residues. The V and J ends lost 6 bases and 3 bases respectively, with 11 bases between them. The DNA of the CDR3 is TGTGCCAGTAGGCTACAGGGAGACACTGAAGCTTTCTTT. It encodes CASRLQGDTEAFF.

This clonotype was observed once. The chain joins TRBV2 to TRBJ2-1, with TRBD1 matching over 7 bases. Germline V CDR1 and CDR2: SNHLY, FYNNEI. The V segment lost 6 bases and the J segment 0 bases; nucleotides outside the gene matches: 5. This CDR3 comprises 15 residues. The CDR3 DNA follows: TGTGCCAGCAGCGTGACAGGGAGCTCCTACAATGAGCAGTTCTTC. It is translated as CASSVTGSSYNEQFF.

The chain has TRBV4-2 and TRBJ2-7, with D perhaps matching TRBD2 (5 bases). The ends were cut back, 0 bases at V and 2 bases at J, with 11 bases in the middle. Per germline, CDR1 LGHNA and CDR2 YNFKEQ. The CDR3 has 15 residues. The CDR3 region has the DNA TGTGCCAGCAGCCAAGATCTTGAGGGAACCTACGAGCAGTACTTC. Protein sequence: CASSQDLEGTYEQYF.

This chain joins TRBV3-1 and TRBJ2-7; 10 positions match TRBD2. V lost 1 base to trimming and J lost 0 bases; unmatched junction nucleotides: 6. Per germline, CDR1 LGHDT and CDR2 YNNKEL (reference sequence). The CDR3 loop spans 17 amino acids. Here the CDR3 DNA reads TGTGCCAGCAGCCAAGCCACTAGCGGGGCTAGCTCCTACGAGCAGTACTTC. Translated: CASSQATSGASSYEQYF.